This T cell receptor beta chain emerged from a study of blood T cell repertoires in COVID-19. Study details: The origin of the acute and convalescent COVID-19 samples was the United States, Italy and Spain. Sources were T cells, B-cell-depleted T cells, or PBMCs; the material itself was cDNA or gDNA.

V shed 5 bases and J 4 bases; nucleotides not matched to a gene: 6. The CDR3 runs 14 residues. Germline assignment: CDR1 LNHDA and CDR2 SQIVND (reference sequence). In the study's own analysis: The assay estimated nucleated cells by amplifying reference gene primers. The assay was immunoSEQ multiplex PCR, and TCRdb's table has in-frame clones only and misses some. The D gene and trimming were derived from the DNA, and the V and J assignments and clone size from that table. The data hold 75,000 or so clones, with roughly 80% observed a single time. The chain carries TRBV19 and TRBJ1-1, with 8 bases matching TRBD1. Sequencing was performed on peripheral blood. This TCR came from a woman of 80 years or more with acute or convalescent COVID-19. In DNA, the CDR3 is TGTGCCAGTAGTTCCGGACAGGGAACCACTGAAGCTTTCTTT. Protein sequence: CASSSGQGTTEAFF.